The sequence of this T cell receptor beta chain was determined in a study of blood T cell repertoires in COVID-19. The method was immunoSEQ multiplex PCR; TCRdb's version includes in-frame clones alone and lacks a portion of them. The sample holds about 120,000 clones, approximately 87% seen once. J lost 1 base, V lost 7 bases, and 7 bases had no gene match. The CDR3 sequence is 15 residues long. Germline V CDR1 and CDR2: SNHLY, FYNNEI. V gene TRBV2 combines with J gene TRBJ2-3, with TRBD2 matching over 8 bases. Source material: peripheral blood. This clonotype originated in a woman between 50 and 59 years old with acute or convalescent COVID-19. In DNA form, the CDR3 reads TGTGCCAGCAATAGTAACGGGAGGGGCACAGATACGCAGTATTTT. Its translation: CASNSNGRGTDTQYF.